The present entry profiles one T cell receptor beta chain with its context. Its target is unknown. The data were taken from a study of T cell responses to AZD1222 COVID-19 vaccine. Germline V gene sequence: CDR1 SGHTA, CDR2 FQGTGA. V shed 5 bases and J 5 bases; nucleotides not matched to a gene: 3. CDR3 length: 14 residues. The assay was immunoSEQ multiplex PCR, and TCRdb's table has in-frame clones only and misses some. The sample lists 150,000 to 200,000 clones, about 91% occurring once. Study-level findings and limits: Baseline testing showed seropositivity in only five to seven AZD1222 recipients. Reportedly, nearly half of unique spike TCRs recognized epitopes outside B.1.351/B.1.1.7 mutations.

This rearrangement joins TRBV7-3 to TRBJ2-1, with 10 positions matching TRBD1. Sequences were derived from peripheral blood, sampled 28 days after the second AZD1222 dose. The TCR sequence derives from an adult who received the AZD1222 COVID-19 vaccine. This CDR3 reads CASSRDRGNNEQFF. In DNA, the CDR3 is TGTGCCAGCAGCCGGGACAGGGGAAACAATGAGCAGTTCTTC.